These 15 T cell receptor beta chains were sequenced from one sample in a study of molecular identifiers for immune sequencing clone quantification (dated by TCRdb to 2016 to 2019). The library was generated by PCR. The run used an Illumina HiSeq 4000. TCRdb applied fastp at Q25 and MiXCR to the public reads, then kept only in-frame beta chains. Merged by CDR3 protein, the rows form single entries marked with the most common genes and DNA. This sample holds tens of thousands of distinct CDR3 sequences; approximately 21% were observed only once. Jointly, the top ten make up more than 0.95% of the sample. Sequences were obtained from naive CD8+ T cells from blood, with Jurkat cell RNA spiked in. The cell subset or site label corresponds to: FACS-sorted CD8+CD4-CCR7+CD45RA+ naive T cells. Receptor source: a human donor in good health. Some libraries in this study had Jurkat cell RNA spiked in.

In its sample, this clonotype was seen many times. V gene TRBV18 combines with J gene TRBJ2-4; D is unresolved. The germline V and J ends were trimmed by 1 base and 5 bases, with 6 bases remaining between them. Germline-derived CDR1 and CDR2 are KGHSH and LQKENI. The CDR3 has 13 amino acids. The CDR3 here is CASSPQTENIQYF. The CDR3 DNA sequence: TGTGCCAGCTCACCACAAACAGAAAACATTCAGTACTTC.

This clonotype was seen repeatedly, ten times or more. V and J are TRBV7-3 and TRBJ2-1; 9 bases align to TRBD1. With 5 bases clipped from V and 0 bases from J, the junction kept 5 bases outside the gene matches. CDR3 length: 16 residues. Germline V lookup: CDR1 SGHTA, CDR2 FQGTGA. The CDR3 DNA follows: TGTGCCAGCAGCCGACAGGGGGGGCCCTCCTACAATGAGCAGTTCTTC. It is translated as CASSRQGGPSYNEQFF.

This clonotype was counted many times. The rearrangement uses TRBV29-1 and TRBJ2-5; possibly TRBD1 for D (6 bases). The V end lost 1 base, the J end lost 5 bases, and 17 bases lay between the germline ends. This CDR3 spans 15 amino acids. Germline values: CDR1 SQVTM, CDR2 ANQGSEA. The CDR3 sequence is CSVEAPRQDGETQYF. CDR3 coding DNA: TGCAGCGTTGAAGCCCCTAGACAGGATGGGGAGACCCAGTACTTC.

In this sample, this clonotype turned up many times. This chain uses TRBV3-1 with TRBJ2-1; 7 bases fit TRBD2. The V and J ends lost 0 bases and 7 bases, in that order; junction bases with no gene match: 6. The CDR3 has 15 residues. Looked up from germline, CDR1 is LGHDT and CDR2 is YNNKEL (reference sequence). The CDR3 sequence: CASSQDAGGGNEQFF. CDR3 DNA: TGTGCCAGCAGCCAAGATGCGGGCGGGGGTAATGAGCAGTTCTTC.

The J gene is TRBJ2-3, the V gene TRBV2; 8 nucleotides line up with TRBD1. Germline values: CDR1 SNHLY, CDR2 FYNNEI. The CDR3 totals 15 residues. Trimming at V came to 8 bases and at J to 4 bases, leaving 11 bases not matched to a gene. The CDR3 DNA follows: TGTGCCAGCGAAAAGGGGACAGGTTCGGCAGATACGCAGTATTTT. Translation gives CASEKGTGSADTQYF. The whole variable domain, remainder taken from reference TRBV2 and TRBJ2-3, is EPEVTQTPSHQVTQMGQEVILRCVPISNHLYFYWYRQILGQKVEFLVSFYNNEISEKSEIFDDQFSVERPDGSNFTLKIRSTKLEDSAMYFCASEKGTGSADTQYFGPGTRLTVL.

Comment on this clonotype: It may be a read error: a sequence one base away is much more abundant. The rearrangement links TRBV18 to TRBJ2-6, with D uncertain. The CDR3 sequence is 16 residues long. Per the germline V gene, CDR1 is KGHSH and CDR2 is LQKENI. CDR3 loop: CASSPTSIGGVNVLTF. The CDR3, as DNA: TGTGCCAGCTCACCAACATCTATCGGTGGGGTCAACGTCCTGACTTTC. Filled out from reference TRBV18 and TRBJ2-6, the complete variable domain reads NAGVMQNPRHLVRRRGQEARLRCSPMKGHSHVYWYRQLPEEGLKFMVYLQKENIIDESGMPKERFSAEFPKEGPSILRIQQVVRGDSAAYFCASSPTSIGGVNVLTFGAGSRLTVL.

The sample holds many counts of this clonotype. The V call is TRBV19, the J call TRBJ2-1; unclear D gene. This CDR3 region has 15 residues. Trimming removed 0 bases at V and 7 bases at J, with 13 bases between. Germline CDR1 LNHDA, CDR2 SQIVND (reference sequence). CDR3 sequence: CASSIDGLPANEQFF. The CDR3, as DNA: TGTGCCAGTAGTATAGATGGTCTACCTGCGAATGAGCAGTTCTTC.

As regards this clonotype: With a much larger clone just one base away, this may be a read error. This chain joins TRBV7-9 and TRBJ1-1, with a weak D call TRBD1 (5 bases). The CDR3 runs 16 residues. Looked up from germline, CDR1 is SEHNR and CDR2 is FQNEAQ (reference sequence). The DNA for the CDR3 is TGTGCCAGCAGCTTATGGGGCGGCCCCTTGAACACTGAAGCTCTCTTT. Translated, it gives CASSLWGGPLNTEALF.

This clonotype was observed a handful of times. This may be a read error, as it is one base from a much larger clone. This chain links TRBV7-9 with TRBJ2-3; 7 bases agree with TRBD1. Per the germline V gene, CDR1 is SEHNR and CDR2 is FQNEAQ (reference sequence). The CDR3 runs 17 residues. V lost 8 bases and J lost 3; bases outside the gene matches: 17. The CDR3 DNA reads as TGTGCCAGCGGCTCCTCAACAGGGGAAAGGGTGACAGATACGCAGTATTTT. Its translation is CASGSSTGERVTDTQYF. Full variable domain (missing parts from reference TRBV7-9 and TRBJ2-3): DTGVSQNPRHKITKRGQNVTFRCDPISEHNRLYWYRQTLGQGPEFLTYFQNEAQLEKSRLLSDRFSAERPKGSFSTLEIQRTEQGDSAMYLCASGSSTGERVTDTQYFGPGTRLTVL.

This clonotype was picked up one time. Just one base apart from a much larger clone, this may be a read error. J is TRBJ2-2 and V is TRBV6-1, with TRBD2 identical over 8 bases. Germline V gene data show CDR1 as MNHNS and CDR2 as SASEGT. This CDR3 contains 12 residues. The V and J ends lost 9 bases and 6 bases, in that order; junction bases with no gene match: 3. This CDR3 reads CARRLASGELFF. CDR3 in DNA: TGTGCCAGGAGACTAGCGTCCGGGGAGCTGTTTTTT.

This clonotype appeared many times. This rearrangement joins TRBV6-6 to TRBJ2-7, with D hard to call. V dropped 0 bases and J dropped 7 bases, with 7 bases sitting between them. This CDR3 has 12 amino acids. CDR1 and CDR2 from the germline V gene are MNHNY and SVGAGI (reference sequence). CDR3 loop: CASSYSKREQYF. The CDR3 DNA follows: TGTGCCAGCAGTTACTCGAAACGGGAGCAGTACTTC.

This clonotype was seen at least ten times. The chain carries TRBV7-6 and TRBJ2-1, with 11 bases lining up with TRBD1. The CDR3 is 17 amino acids. The germline gives CDR1 SGHVS, CDR2 FNYEAQ. The V gene end was trimmed by 2 bases and the J gene end by 3 bases; junction bases not matched to a gene: 6. The CDR3 nucleotides read TGTGCCAGCAGCTTACAGCTAGGGACAGGGGGCTACAATGAGCAGTTCTTC. It is translated as CASSLQLGTGGYNEQFF.

This clonotype was seen ten or more times. The V call is TRBV14, the J call TRBJ1-2, with no clear D. Trimming removed 0 bases at V and 3 bases at J, with 8 bases between. This CDR3 region has 14 residues. Germline-derived CDR1 and CDR2 are SGHDN and FVKESK. In DNA, the CDR3 is TGTGCCAGCAGCCAAGATACGTTCGACTATGGCTACACCTTC. Translating gives CASSQDTFDYGYTF.

This clonotype qualifies as medium-sized. The junction shows a germline mismatch at one end, possibly a read error. The V call is TRBV28, the J call TRBJ2-7; no clear D gene. The germline gives CDR1 MDHEN, CDR2 SYDVKM. CDR3 length: 14 amino acids. The CDR3 sequence: CASSPGRATLEEYF. The CDR3 nucleotides read TGTGCCAGCAGTCCTGGAAGAGCGACCCTCGAGGAGTACTTC.

This clonotype was recorded at least ten times. The rearrangement joins TRBV2 to TRBJ2-1; D is unclear. The CDR3 runs to 17 residues. V lost 0 bases and J lost 9, with 21 bases in between. Germline V CDR1 and CDR2: SNHLY, FYNNEI. CDR3 sequence: CASSEALVGSNAGEQFF. The CDR3, as DNA: TGTGCCAGCAGTGAAGCGCTTGTGGGGTCCAACGCAGGTGAGCAGTTCTTC.